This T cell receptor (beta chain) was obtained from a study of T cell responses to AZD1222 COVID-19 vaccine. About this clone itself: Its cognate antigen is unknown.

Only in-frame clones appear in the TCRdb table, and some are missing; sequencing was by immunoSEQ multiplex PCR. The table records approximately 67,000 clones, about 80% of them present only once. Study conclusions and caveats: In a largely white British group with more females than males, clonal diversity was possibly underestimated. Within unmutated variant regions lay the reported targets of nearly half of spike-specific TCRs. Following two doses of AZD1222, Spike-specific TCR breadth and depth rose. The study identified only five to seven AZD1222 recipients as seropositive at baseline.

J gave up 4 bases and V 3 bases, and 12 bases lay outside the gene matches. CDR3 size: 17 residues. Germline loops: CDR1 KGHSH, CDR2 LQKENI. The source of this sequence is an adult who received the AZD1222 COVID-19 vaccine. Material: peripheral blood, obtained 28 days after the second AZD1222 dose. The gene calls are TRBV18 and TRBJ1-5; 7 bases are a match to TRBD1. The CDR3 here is CASSPINTGTANQPQHF. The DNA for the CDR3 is TGTGCCAGCTCACCTATAAATACCGGGACAGCGAATCAGCCCCAGCATTTT.